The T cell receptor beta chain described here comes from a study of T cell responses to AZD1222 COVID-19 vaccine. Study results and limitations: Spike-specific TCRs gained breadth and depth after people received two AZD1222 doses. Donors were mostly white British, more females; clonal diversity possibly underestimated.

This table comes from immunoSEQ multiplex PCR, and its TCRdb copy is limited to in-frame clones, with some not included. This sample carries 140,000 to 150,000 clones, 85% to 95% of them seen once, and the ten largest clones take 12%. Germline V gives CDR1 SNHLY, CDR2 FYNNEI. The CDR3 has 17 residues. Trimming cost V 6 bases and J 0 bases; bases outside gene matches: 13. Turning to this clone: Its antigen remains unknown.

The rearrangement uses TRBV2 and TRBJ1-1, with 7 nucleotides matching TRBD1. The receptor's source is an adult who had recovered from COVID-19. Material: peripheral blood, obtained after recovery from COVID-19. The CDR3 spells CASSGDRAGALNTEAFF. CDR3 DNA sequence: TGTGCCAGCAGCGGCGACAGGGCGGGGGCTTTGAACACTGAAGCTTTCTTT.